The source of this T cell receptor beta chain is a study of early T cells in non-severe SARS-CoV-2 infection. At the level of the study: The input, bulk RNA from unsorted whole blood, was sequenced, and chains were unpaired.

V was shortened by 10 bases and J by 2 bases, with 17 bases between the two germline ends. CDR3 length equals 14 residues. The germline CDR1 and CDR2 sequences are MNHNS and SASEGT. Many counts were recorded for this clonotype. The target antigen is unknown. Study outcomes and limitations: CD4 and private specificities were missed by VDJdb matching, which favored anti-spike CD8 responses.

Individual cDNA molecules received unique molecular identifiers during library preparation. TCRdb recomputed calls from the 5' RACE reads with MiXCR, one row per CDR3 protein. The sample yields about 67,000 distinct CDR3 sequences, about a tenth seen once. The genes are TRBV6-1 and TRBJ1-1; possible D gene TRBD1, 5 bases. The sample was whole blood, taken at baseline. The clonotype was recovered from an adult who was a healthcare worker with PCR-confirmed SARS-CoV-2 infection or an uninfected control (not recorded which). The CDR3: CANRGEQSNTEAFF. CDR3 bases: TGTGCCAACCGGGGGGAACAATCAAACACTGAAGCTTTCTTT.